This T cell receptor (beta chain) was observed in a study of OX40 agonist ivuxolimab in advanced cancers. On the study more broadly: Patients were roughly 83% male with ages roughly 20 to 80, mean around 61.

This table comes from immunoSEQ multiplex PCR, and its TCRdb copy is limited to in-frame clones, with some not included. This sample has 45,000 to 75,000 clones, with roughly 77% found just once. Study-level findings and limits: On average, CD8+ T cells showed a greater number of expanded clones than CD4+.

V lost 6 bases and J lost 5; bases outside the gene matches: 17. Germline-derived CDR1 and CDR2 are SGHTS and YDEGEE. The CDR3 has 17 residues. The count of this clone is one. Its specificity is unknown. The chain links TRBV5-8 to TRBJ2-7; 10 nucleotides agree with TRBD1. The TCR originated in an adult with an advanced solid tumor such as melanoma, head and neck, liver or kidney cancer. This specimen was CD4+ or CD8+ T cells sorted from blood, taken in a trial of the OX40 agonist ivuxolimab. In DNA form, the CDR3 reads TGTGCCAGCATTTACTCACTGTGGGGACAGGGGACTCACGAGCAGTACTTC. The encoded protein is CASIYSLWGQGTHEQYF.